The clone carrying this T cell receptor beta chain was seen many times. Its target is not known. The sample originates from a study of blood T cells in healthy people across ages. Broader study findings: No conclusive comparison of naive versus antigen-experienced cells was possible with unsorted PBMCs. CMV infection status of these donors was not known.

Trimming stripped 5 bases from V and 5 bases from J, with 4 bases between. Germline V gene lookup returns CDR1 DFQATT and CDR2 SNEGSKA (reference sequence). The CDR3 has 11 amino acids. Primers used in a second PCR of roughly 7 to 12 cycles were a sample-barcoded 5' primer and a J-beta primer mix. Template switching added a 12-random-nucleotide identifier to every cDNA molecule. TCRdb recomputed calls from the 5' RACE reads with MiXCR, one row per CDR3 protein. The sample has about 650,000 distinct CDR3 sequences, 52% seen once. At least 5.5 micrograms of total RNA were extracted per sample. This clonotype was sampled from a woman older than 75 in good health. The source material was blood. The chain employs TRBV20-1 and TRBJ1-6; the D is unclear. CDR3 in amino acids: CSAGDNSPLHF. For the CDR3, the DNA is TGCAGTGCTGGTGATAATTCACCCCTCCACTTT.